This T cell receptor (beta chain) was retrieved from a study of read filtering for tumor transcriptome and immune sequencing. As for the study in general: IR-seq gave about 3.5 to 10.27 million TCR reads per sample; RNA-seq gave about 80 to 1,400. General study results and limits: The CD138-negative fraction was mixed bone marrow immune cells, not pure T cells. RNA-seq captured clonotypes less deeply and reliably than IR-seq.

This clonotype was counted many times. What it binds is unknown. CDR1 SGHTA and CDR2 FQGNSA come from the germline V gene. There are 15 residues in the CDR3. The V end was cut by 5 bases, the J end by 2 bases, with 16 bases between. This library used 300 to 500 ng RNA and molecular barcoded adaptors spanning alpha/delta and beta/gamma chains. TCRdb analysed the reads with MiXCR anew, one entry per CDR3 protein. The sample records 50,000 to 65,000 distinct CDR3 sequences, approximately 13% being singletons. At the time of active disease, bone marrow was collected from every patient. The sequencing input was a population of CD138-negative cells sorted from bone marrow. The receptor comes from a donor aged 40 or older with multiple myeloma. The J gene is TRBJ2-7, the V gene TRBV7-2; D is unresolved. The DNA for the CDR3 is TGTGCCAGCAGCCCGGACGCAGGACGACCCTACGAGCAGTACTTC. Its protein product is CASSPDAGRPYEQYF.